This T cell receptor beta chain comes out of a study of cytomegalovirus exposure and HLA in healthy donors. Whole-study findings and limits: One variant, a missense change in DCLRE1C, was linked in a later analysis to TCR beta V- and J-gene trimming. Most TCRs appeared rarely, but some public TCRs recurred in many donors. It has been reported that TCR beta sequences accurately predicted the HLA-A and HLA-B alleles of most subjects.

The PCR ran on 60 Vbeta and 13 Jbeta primers. Here immunoSEQ multiplex PCR was the method, and the copy in TCRdb shows in-frame clones only, minus some. Of fewer than 200,000 clones listed, approximately 79% are singletons. Turning to this clone: Antigen unknown.

The receptor was isolated from a man aged 35-49 years in good health and CMV-seronegative. Source material: PBMCs.

CDR3: CASSLGGGASGEQYF. The DNA for the CDR3 is TGTGCCAGCAGCTTAGGCGGGGGGGCCTCTGGCGAGCAGTACTTC. V is TRBV7-9 and J is TRBJ2-7, with TRBD2 identical over 9 bases. The CDR3 has 15 amino acids. After removal of 1 base from V and 6 bases from J, the junction contained 7 bases not matched to a gene. Germline V gene sequence: CDR1 SEHNR, CDR2 FQNEAQ (reference sequence).